Each of the 6 T cell receptor beta chains below was sequenced from the same sample in a study of OX40 agonist ivuxolimab in advanced cancers. The library was built by means of the immunoSEQ multiplex PCR assay. In TCRdb, the immuneACCESS table is reduced to in-frame sequences with V and J assigned. These tables do not hold every clone; where another copy was compared, an unresolved V gene accounts for under half, and the others remain unexplained. This sample has about 100,000 clones in its table, and around 90% of those were observed once. The biggest ten clones account for approximately 0.58% of the sample. This specimen consisted of CD4+ or CD8+ T cells sorted from blood, obtained in a trial of the OX40 agonist ivuxolimab. These receptors were obtained from an adult with an advanced solid tumor such as melanoma, head and neck, liver or kidney cancer.

Only one count was recorded for this clone. The chain couples TRBV30 to TRBJ1-5; TRBD1 matches at 10 bases. The V and J ends lost 3 bases and 2 bases, in that order; junction bases with no gene match: 4. Germline CDR1 reads GTSNPN; CDR2 reads SVGIG (reference sequence). This CDR3 comprises 15 residues. This CDR3 is CAWSDGTGGNQPQHF. Here the CDR3 DNA reads TGTGCCTGGAGCGACGGGACAGGGGGCAATCAGCCCCAGCATTTT.

The genes are TRBV5-5 and TRBJ2-7; possible D gene TRBD1, 5 bases. CDR3 length: 17 residues. CDR1 SGHKS and CDR2 YYEKEE come from the germline V gene (reference sequence). V lost 4 bases and J lost 1, with 21 bases in between. The CDR3 DNA reads TGTGCCAGCAGCAAAACCCTTACAGGCCTAATTTCCTACGAGCAGTACTTC. This gives the protein CASSKTLTGLISYEQYF. The full variable domain, completed using reference TRBV5-5 and TRBJ2-7, is DAGVTQSPTHLIKTRGQQVTLRCSPISGHKSVSWYQQVLGQGPQFIFQYYEKEERGRGNFPDRFSARQFPNYSSELNVNALLLGDSALYLCASSKTLTGLISYEQYFGPGTRLTVT.

This rearrangement joins TRBV9 to TRBJ1-2; 8 bases fit TRBD1. CDR1 and CDR2 from the germline V gene are SGDLS and YYNGEE. This CDR3 comprises 13 residues. The trim removed 6 bases at V and 3 bases at J, leaving 4 bases unmatched. The chain's CDR3 is CASTATGDYGYTF. The CDR3 DNA follows: TGTGCCAGCACCGCGACAGGGGACTATGGCTACACCTTC.

The rearrangement joins TRBV5-4 to TRBJ2-3; 10 positions agree with TRBD2. CDR1 is SGHNT and CDR2 is YYREEE in the germline V gene (reference sequence). V lost 0 bases to trimming and J lost 2 bases; unmatched junction nucleotides: 6. The CDR3 consists of 17 residues. In nucleotides, the CDR3 is TGTGCCAGCAGCTTGGTTCAACTAGCGGGGACCACAGATACGCAGTATTTT. Translated: CASSLVQLAGTTDTQYF. Drawing the rest from reference TRBV5-4 and TRBJ2-3, the complete variable domain is ETGVTQSPTHLIKTRGQQVTLRCSSQSGHNTVSWYQQALGQGPQFIFQYYREEENGRGNFPPRFSGLQFPNYSSELNVNALELDDSALYLCASSLVQLAGTTDTQYFGPGTRLTVL.

This chain links TRBV7-2 with TRBJ2-1, with D possibly matching TRBD2 (6 bases). The CDR3 sequence is 16 residues long. Germline V gives CDR1 SGHTA, CDR2 FQGNSA. The V and J ends lost 0 bases and 4 bases respectively, with 13 bases between them. CDR3 region: CASSLAASERYNEQFF. Written as DNA, the CDR3 is TGTGCCAGCAGCTTAGCGGCTAGCGAGAGATACAATGAGCAGTTCTTC.

In this sample, this clone turned up once. The V and J genes are TRBV27 and TRBJ1-2, with a tentative D call TRBD1 (6 bases). Germline V gene lookup returns CDR1 MNHEY and CDR2 SMNVEV (reference sequence). V was cut by 5 bases and J by 4 bases, with 14 bases left in between. This CDR3 contains 14 residues. CDR3 residues: CASSPRGRGYGYTF. DNA for the CDR3: TGTGCCAGCAGTCCCCGTGGCAGGGGCTATGGCTACACCTTC.